The 17 T cell receptor beta chains presented below share a single source sample, sequenced in a study. TCRdb processed the reads anew with MiXCR; each CDR3 protein has one entry. This sample has roughly 970 distinct CDR3 sequences, with more than 20% found just once. The sample taken for sequencing was CD8+ T cells (not recorded whether cultured). The source of these receptors is a male donor.

Notes on this clonotype: The CDR3 does not close with the conserved phenylalanine or tryptophan, likely indicating a read error. This sequence joins TRBV7-3 and TRBJ2-7; D gene ambiguous. This CDR3 spans 11 amino acids. V lost 5 bases to trimming and J lost 1 base, with 3 bases between them. CDR1 is SGHTA and CDR2 is FQGTGA in the germline V gene. CDR3 nucleotides: TGTGCCAGCAGCGCTTCCTACGAGCAGTACTTG. Amino acids: CASSASYEQYL.

By frequency in the sample, this clonotype is medium-sized. The chain links TRBV11-3 to TRBJ1-1, with D uncertain. Germline lookup yields CDR1 SGHNT and CDR2 YENEEA. V dropped 4 bases and J dropped 0 bases, with 6 bases sitting between them. The CDR3 is 13 amino acids. CDR3 nucleotides: TGTGCCAGCAGCTCCCACATGAACACTGAAGCTTTCTTT. This encodes CASSSHMNTEAFF.

Sample share makes this clonotype medium-sized. The rearrangement uses TRBV12-3 or TRBV12-4 and TRBJ1-1, with D possibly TRBD1 on 5 matching bases. V was cut by 3 bases and J by 0 bases, with 8 bases left in between. The CDR3 extends over 14 amino acids. For the CDR3, the DNA is TGTGCCAGCAGTTTGGAGGGGTTGAACACTGAAGCTTTCTTT. The encoded protein is CASSLEGLNTEAFF.

This clonotype is deemed medium-sized. This chain joins TRBV9 and TRBJ2-3, with TRBD1 matching 8 bases. Trimming at V came to 0 bases and at J to 4 bases, leaving 7 bases not matched to a gene. Germline CDR1 reads SGDLS; CDR2 reads YYNGEE. The CDR3 sequence is 16 residues long. For the CDR3, the DNA is TGTGCCAGCAGCGTAGCATCAGGGGGCTTCTCAGATACGCAGTATTTT. Its protein product is CASSVASGGFSDTQYF.

In this sample, this clonotype is medium-sized (0.01 to 0.1%). This chain uses TRBV5-6 with TRBJ2-7; perhaps TRBD1 as D (5 bases). This CDR3 has 12 residues. V lost 2 bases and J lost 4, with 7 bases in between. Germline V lookup: CDR1 SGHDT, CDR2 YYEEEE. For the CDR3, the DNA is TGTGCCAGCAGCTTAAGACAGTACGAGCAGTACTTC. It translates to CASSLRQYEQYF.

This clonotype rates as large. The chain is built from TRBV20-1 and TRBJ1-1; D is unresolved. The CDR3 covers 14 residues. The V end was cut by 0 bases, the J end by 5 bases, with 13 bases between. Germline CDR1 is DFQATT and CDR2 is SNEGSKA (reference sequence). CDR3 sequence: CSARDKSLPTEAFF. Written as DNA, the CDR3 is TGCAGTGCTAGAGATAAAAGTCTTCCGACTGAAGCTTTCTTT.

Judged by abundance, this clonotype is medium-sized. V gene TRBV6-5 combines with J gene TRBJ1-3, with 9 bases aligning to TRBD1. The CDR3 loop spans 16 amino acids. Unmatched junction bases numbered 4, after V lost 2 bases and J lost 2 bases. CDR1 and CDR2 from the germline V gene are MNHEY and SVGAGI. As DNA, the CDR3 is TGTGCCAGCAGTTACCTGGGGACAGGGACTGGAAACACCATATATTTT. This translates into CASSYLGTGTGNTIYF.

About this clonotype: At one end, the junction sequence differs from germline, possibly due to a read error. CDR3: CASSPWTGAFF. The DNA of the CDR3 is TGCGCCAGCAGCCCGTGGACTGGAGCTTTCTTT. The gene calls are TRBV5-1 and TRBJ1-1; D unclear. The CDR3 is 11 residues long. Germline CDR1 SGHRS, CDR2 YFSETQ.

This clonotype is medium-sized in the sample. The chain uses TRBV12-3 or TRBV12-4 and TRBJ2-5; the D gene could be TRBD1 or TRBD2 (5 bases each). The V end was cut by 6 bases, the J end by 4 bases, with 12 bases between. This CDR3 has 13 amino acids. CDR3 amino acids: CASRGTGPETQYF. The CDR3, as DNA: TGTGCCAGCAGGGGGACGGGGCCAGAGACCCAGTACTTC.

This clonotype was detected a few times. The junction shows a germline mismatch at one end, possibly a read error. The chain is built from TRBV27 and TRBJ1-6, with TRBD1 identical over 7 bases. Germline V gene data show CDR1 as MNHEY and CDR2 as SMNVEV (reference sequence). This CDR3 region has 15 residues. CDR3 DNA: TGTGCCAGCAGTTCGTGCAGGGGGTTAGTATCACCCCCCCACTTT. It encodes CASSSCRGLVSPPHF.

Notes on this clonotype: This may stem from a read error, because a much larger clone lies one nucleotide away. V is TRBV5-5 and J is TRBJ2-7, with D perhaps matching TRBD1 (5 bases). The ends were cut back, 1 base at V and 6 bases at J, with 11 bases in the middle. This CDR3 spans 13 amino acids. From germline, CDR1 is SGHKS and CDR2 YYEKEE (reference sequence). In nucleotides, the CDR3 is TGTGCCAGCAGCTTGCAGGGTTTTGGCGAGCAGTACTTC. It translates to CASSLQGFGEQYF.

A note on this clonotype: Likely a read error: the CDR3 ends without its conserved phenylalanine or tryptophan. The chain combines TRBV3-1 with TRBJ1-6; D is perhaps TRBD1 (5 bases). CDR1 is LGHDT, CDR2 YNNKEL, per germline (reference sequence). This CDR3 spans 20 amino acids. The CDR3 sequence: CASSVTARGPFLLYNSPLHL. CDR3 in DNA: TGTGCCAGCAGCGTAACGGCGAGGGGTCCTTTCCTACTTTATAATTCGCCCCTCCACCTT.

Judged by abundance, this clonotype is medium-sized (0.01 to 0.1%). This rearrangement joins TRBV27 to TRBJ2-5; D uncertain. The V and J ends lost 7 bases and 5 bases respectively, with 14 bases between them. The CDR3 is made up of 13 amino acids. CDR1 and CDR2 (germline): MNHEY, SMNVEV (reference sequence). CDR3 nucleotides: TGTGCCAGCAAAGTATCTCTTTCGGAGACCCAGTACTTC. This codes for CASKVSLSETQYF.

By share, this clonotype ranks as medium-sized. The chain joins TRBV20-1 to TRBJ2-7; a possible D gene is TRBD2 (6 bases). Trimming removed 4 bases from V and 0 bases from J, with 13 bases in between. The CDR3 totals 14 residues. Germline loops: CDR1 DFQATT, CDR2 SNEGSKA (reference sequence). CDR3 protein: CSAMGWDSSYEQYF. The DNA for the CDR3 is TGCAGTGCTATGGGCTGGGACTCCTCCTACGAGCAGTACTTC.

By its share, this clonotype is large (0.1 to 1%). This rearrangement joins TRBV5-1 to TRBJ2-7; the D gene is possibly TRBD1 (5 bases). This CDR3 has 13 residues. The V gene's germline CDR1 is SGHRS and CDR2 YFSETQ. Trimming removed 0 bases at V and 4 bases at J, with 8 bases between. CDR3 DNA sequence: TGCGCCAGCAGCTTGGCGACAGAATACGAGCAGTACTTC. This gives the protein CASSLATEYEQYF.

By share of the sample, this clonotype is medium-sized (0.01 to 0.1%). This rearrangement joins TRBV27 to TRBJ2-2; D gene ambiguous. Germline V lookup: CDR1 MNHEY, CDR2 SMNVEV (reference sequence). The CDR3 is 15 amino acids. V was clipped by 4 bases and J by 0 bases, with 9 bases between them. The CDR3 DNA reads as TGTGCCAGCAGTTATGGGAATCCGAACACCGGGGAGCTGTTTTTT. Its translation is CASSYGNPNTGELFF.

This clonotype came up a few times. A much larger clone differs by one base, so this may be a read error. The V gene is TRBV25-1, the J gene TRBJ2-1; no definite D call. Trimming took off 8 bases at V and 6 bases at J, with 11 bases between the two ends. The germline CDR1 and CDR2 sequences are MGHDK and SYGVNS. CDR3 length: 12 amino acids. The CDR3 here is CASSVLSNEQFF. The CDR3 nucleotides are TGTGCCAGCTCCGTTTTGAGCAATGAGCAGTTCTTC.